This note documents a single TCR beta chain sequence. The sample comes from a study of control samples from healthy donors and cancer patients. The CDR3 runs to 16 residues. Trimming left V 6 bases short and J 0 bases short, with 14 bases between. In germline, CDR1 is SNHLY, CDR2 FYNNEI. Assay: immunoSEQ multiplex PCR; the TCRdb copy retains only in-frame clones and omits some. The sample consists of approximately 170,000 clones, 80% to 95% of them appearing once. The gene calls are TRBV2 and TRBJ1-4, with a weak D call TRBD1 (5 bases). The clonotype comes from a woman in her 30s in good health. The sequencing input was blood. The CDR3 DNA is TGTGCCAGCAGGAGGTGGGGGAGTGCAACTAATGAAAAACTGTTTTTT. Translated, it gives CASRRWGSATNEKLFF.